The rows below give T cell receptor beta chains drawn from one sample of a study of shared clonotypes between healthy human individuals. Measured with immunoSEQ multiplex PCR; TCRdb has only the in-frame clones, and not every one. The sample has some 2.1 million clones, roughly 95% seen once; the top ten hold under 2%. Sequencing input: naive CD8+ T cells from PBMCs. The source is a young man in good health. Some clones in this sample may be carry-over from other donors' samples. Each CDR3 is given with its conserved first and last residue. D genes are given only for firm matches. Clone size is not always given. Where it is, it says once, few, many or a class for expanded clones.

CDR3aa,CDR3nt,len,d_gene,abundance,v_gene,j_gene
CASSLQTWEQQYF,TGCGCCAGCAGCCTCCAAACCTGGGAGCAGCAGTACTTC,13,-,-,TRBV4-3,TRBJ2-7
CASSLSGSSYNEQFF,TGTGCCAGCAGTTTATCTGGGAGCTCCTACAATGAGCAGTTCTTC,15,-,-,TRBV27,TRBJ2-1
CASSLDASSYNEQFF,TGTGCCAGCAGCTTAGACGCTAGCTCCTACAATGAGCAGTTCTTC,15,-,-,TRBV7-2,TRBJ2-1
CASSLGENTEAFF,TGTGCCAGCAGCTTGGGGGAGAACACTGAAGCTTTCTTT,13,-,few,TRBV5-6,TRBJ1-1
CASSVLAVVDTGELFF,TGTGCCAGCAGTGTACTGGCAGTCGTAGACACCGGGGAGCTGTTTTTT,16,-,-,TRBV6-1,TRBJ2-2
CASTSKGATSGSYEQYF,TGTGCCAGCACCTCGAAGGGGGCGACTAGCGGGAGTTACGAGCAGTACTTC,17,TRBD2,-,TRBV2,TRBJ2-7
CASSHLSLAGGPSYNEQFF,TGTGCCAGCAGCCACCTCAGCCTGGCGGGAGGGCCGTCCTACAATGAGCAGTTCTTC,19,TRBD2,once,TRBV27,TRBJ2-1
CASRMITGGSSDEQYF,TGTGCAAGTCGCATGATTACAGGGGGCTCCTCGGACGAGCAGTACTTC,16,-,-,TRBV12-2,TRBJ2-7
CASSVWTGELFF,TGTGCCAGCAGTGTTTGGACCGGGGAGCTGTTTTTT,12,-,-,TRBV6-1,TRBJ2-2
CASSTLRGLNTEAFF,TGTGCCAGCAGCACCTTGAGGGGATTGAACACTGAAGCTTTCTTT,15,-,-,TRBV6-5,TRBJ1-1
CASSVGLPGFTGELFF,TGTGCCAGCAGCGTAGGTCTCCCGGGATTCACCGGGGAGCTGTTTTTT,16,-,-,TRBV9,TRBJ2-2
CASSLTGSSYEQYF,TGTGCCAGCAGTTTAACAGGGTCCTCCTACGAGCAGTACTTC,14,-,-,TRBV27,TRBJ2-7
CASSLTSNEQYF,TGTGCCAGCAGCTTGACTAGTAACGAGCAGTACTTC,12,-,-,TRBV5-6,TRBJ2-7
CASRRGDRGYTF,TGTGCCAGCCGACGGGGGGATCGCGGCTACACCTTC,12,-,-,TRBV5-4,TRBJ1-2
CAISEGLAGEVSSYNEQFF,TGTGCCATCAGTGAGGGACTAGCGGGAGAAGTTAGCTCCTACAATGAGCAGTTCTTC,19,TRBD2,-,TRBV10-3,TRBJ2-1
CASSLHSDTQYF,TGTGCCAGCAGCTTGCACTCAGATACGCAGTATTTT,12,-,-,TRBV7-3,TRBJ2-3
CASSLPKTQVAGGNIQYF,TGTGCCAGCAGCTTACCTAAAACACAGGTAGCAGGGGGGAACATTCAGTACTTC,18,-,-,TRBV7-9,TRBJ2-4
CASSDMNTEAFF,TGTGCCAGCAGTGATATGAACACTGAAGCTTTCTTT,12,-,-,TRBV25-1,TRBJ1-1
CASSLSSDYEQYF,TGTGCCAGCAGCTTGAGTAGCGACTACGAGCAGTACTTC,13,-,-,TRBV11-2,TRBJ2-7
CATSRASRGSEKLFF,TGTGCCACCAGCAGAGCCAGCCGGGGATCAGAAAAACTGTTTTTT,15,-,-,TRBV15,TRBJ1-4
CASSWLPGGGLHEQYF,TGTGCCAGCAGCTGGCTGCCGGGTGGAGGTCTCCACGAGCAGTACTTC,16,-,-,TRBV27,TRBJ2-7
CASSFSGQGASYEQYF,TGTGCCAGCAGTTTCAGCGGCCAAGGGGCATCCTACGAGCAGTACTTC,16,-,-,TRBV27,TRBJ2-7
CASSKATDTQYF,TGTGCCAGCAGCAAGGCCACAGATACGCAGTATTTT,12,-,-,TRBV7-9,TRBJ2-3
CASSLFGNEAFF,TGTGCCAGCAGCTTATTCGGGAATGAAGCTTTCTTT,12,-,-,TRBV13,TRBJ1-1
CSVYSVEQYF,TGCAGCGTTTACTCGGTGGAGCAGTACTTC,10,-,-,TRBV29-1,TRBJ2-7
CASRVGSGGLNEQFF,TGCGCCAGCAGGGTGGGTAGCGGGGGCCTTAATGAGCAGTTCTTC,15,TRBD2,-,TRBV4-1,TRBJ2-1
CASSIVGFAHQAFF,TGTGCCAGTAGTATTGTGGGGTTCGCACACCAAGCTTTCTTT,14,-,-,TRBV19,TRBJ1-1
CASSSEGVGNQPQHF,TGTGCCAGCAGCTCCGAGGGGGTTGGGAATCAGCCCCAGCATTTT,15,-,-,TRBV7-8,TRBJ1-5
CASSQAEGRVGELFF,TGTGCCAGCAGTCAAGCGGAGGGGCGCGTCGGGGAGCTGTTTTTT,15,-,-,TRBV2,TRBJ2-2